This is a list of T cell receptor beta chains from one sample in a study of monozygotic twins with cystic fibrosis. This table comes from immunoSEQ multiplex PCR, and its TCRdb copy is limited to in-frame clones, with some not included. This sample has roughly 19,000 clones; approximately 96% occur once, and the top ten carry 1.5% to 2%. Sequencing was performed on blood. These receptor sequences come from a woman under 40 with cystic fibrosis. CDR3s include the opening cysteine and the closing phenylalanine or tryptophan. D genes are given only for firm matches. Clone size is not always given. Where it is, it says once, few, many or a class for expanded clones.

CDR3 protein: CASSDPQGADTQYF
CDR3 DNA: TGCGCCAGCAGCGACCCTCAGGGGGCAGATACGCAGTATTTT
CDR3 length: 14
V gene: TRBV5-1
D gene: TRBD1
J gene: TRBJ2-3
clone size: .

CDR3 protein: CASSVQQGSKNIQYF
CDR3 DNA: TGTGCCAGCAGTGTACAACAGGGTTCCAAAAACATTCAGTACTTC
CDR3 length: 15
V gene: TRBV6-1
D gene: .
J gene: TRBJ2-4
clone size: .

CDR3 protein: CASSYWGEDQPQHF
CDR3 DNA: TGTGCCAGCAGTTATTGGGGAGAGGATCAGCCCCAGCATTTT
CDR3 length: 14
V gene: TRBV6-6
D gene: .
J gene: TRBJ1-5
clone size: .

CDR3 protein: CASSLQGELFF
CDR3 DNA: TGTGCCAGCAGCCTCCAGGGGGAGCTGTTTTTT
CDR3 length: 11
V gene: TRBV11-2
D gene: .
J gene: TRBJ2-2
clone size: .

CDR3 protein: CASSLRTDTQYF
CDR3 DNA: TGTGCCAGCAGCTTAAGGACAGATACGCAGTATTTT
CDR3 length: 12
V gene: TRBV7-2
D gene: .
J gene: TRBJ2-3
clone size: once

CDR3 protein: CASSFGGRNYGYTF
CDR3 DNA: TGTGCCAGCAGCTTTGGGGGTCGGAACTATGGCTACACCTTC
CDR3 length: 14
V gene: TRBV7-9
D gene: .
J gene: TRBJ1-2
clone size: .

CDR3 protein: CASSVVSGQNTEAFF
CDR3 DNA: TGTGCCAGCAGCGTAGTGTCAGGTCAGAACACTGAAGCTTTCTTT
CDR3 length: 15
V gene: TRBV9
D gene: .
J gene: TRBJ1-1
clone size: .

CDR3 protein: CASRPSLQGRYEQYF
CDR3 DNA: TGTGCCAGCAGACCCTCCCTACAGGGAAGGTACGAGCAGTACTTC
CDR3 length: 15
V gene: TRBV6-5
D gene: .
J gene: TRBJ2-7
clone size: .

CDR3 protein: CASSRGLAGTGELFF
CDR3 DNA: TGCGCCAGCAGCCGGGGACTAGCGGGCACCGGGGAGCTGTTTTTT
CDR3 length: 15
V gene: TRBV4-3
D gene: TRBD2
J gene: TRBJ2-2
clone size: .

CDR3 protein: CASSMRRENTEAFF
CDR3 DNA: TGTGCCAGTAGTATGCGACGGGAGAACACTGAAGCTTTCTTT
CDR3 length: 14
V gene: TRBV19
D gene: .
J gene: TRBJ1-1
clone size: .

CDR3 protein: CASSQDRGRVAFF
CDR3 DNA: TGTGCCAGCAGCCAAGATCGCGGGCGGGTGGCTTTCTTT
CDR3 length: 13
V gene: TRBV14
D gene: .
J gene: TRBJ1-1
clone size: .

CDR3 protein: CASTGDTEAFF
CDR3 DNA: TGTGCCAGCACAGGGGACACTGAAGCTTTCTTT
CDR3 length: 11
V gene: TRBV6-1
D gene: .
J gene: TRBJ1-1
clone size: once

CDR3 protein: CASSHLTTNSGNTIYF
CDR3 DNA: TGCGCCAGCAGCCATCTGACAACTAACTCTGGAAACACCATATATTTT
CDR3 length: 16
V gene: TRBV4-3
D gene: .
J gene: TRBJ1-3
clone size: .

CDR3 protein: CASSLSVGTEYEQYF
CDR3 DNA: TGTGCCAGCAGCTTGAGCGTCGGGACAGAATACGAGCAGTACTTC
CDR3 length: 15
V gene: TRBV5-4
D gene: TRBD1
J gene: TRBJ2-7
clone size: .

CDR3 protein: CAISGVGGSYEQYF
CDR3 DNA: TGTGCCATCAGTGGGGTGGGGGGATCCTACGAGCAGTACTTC
CDR3 length: 14
V gene: TRBV10-3
D gene: .
J gene: TRBJ2-7
clone size: once

CDR3 protein: CASSYSPRATGELFF
CDR3 DNA: TGTGCCAGCAGTTACTCCCCCCGGGCAACCGGGGAGCTGTTTTTT
CDR3 length: 15
V gene: TRBV6-5
D gene: .
J gene: TRBJ2-2
clone size: .

CDR3 protein: CASSLGRGGTEAFF
CDR3 DNA: TGTGCCAGCAGCTTAGGCAGGGGCGGGACTGAAGCTTTCTTT
CDR3 length: 14
V gene: TRBV7-2
D gene: .
J gene: TRBJ1-1
clone size: .

CDR3 protein: CASTRELSTDTQYF
CDR3 DNA: TGCGCCAGCACCCGGGAGTTGAGCACAGATACGCAGTATTTT
CDR3 length: 14
V gene: TRBV5-1
D gene: .
J gene: TRBJ2-3
clone size: .

CDR3 protein: CLGGLAGFEQYF
CDR3 DNA: TGCCTCGGCGGACTAGCGGGGTTTGAGCAGTACTTC
CDR3 length: 12
V gene: TRBV29-1
D gene: TRBD2
J gene: TRBJ2-7
clone size: .

CDR3 protein: CASSVASPYGRGGTDTQYF
CDR3 DNA: TGTGCCAGCAGCGTAGCTTCCCCGTACGGGCGGGGAGGCACAGATACGCAGTATTTT
CDR3 length: 19
V gene: TRBV9
D gene: .
J gene: TRBJ2-3
clone size: .

CDR3 protein: CAWNRFESQHF
CDR3 DNA: TGTGCCTGGAACAGGTTCGAGTCCCAGCATTTT
CDR3 length: 11
V gene: TRBV30
D gene: .
J gene: TRBJ1-5
clone size: .

CDR3 protein: CASSLASSVYEQYF
CDR3 DNA: TGTGCCAGCAGCTTAGCCTCTAGCGTCTACGAGCAGTACTTC
CDR3 length: 14
V gene: TRBV11-2
D gene: .
J gene: TRBJ2-7
clone size: .

CDR3 protein: CASSFVDRGDKLFF
CDR3 DNA: TGTGCCAGCAGCTTCGTAGACAGGGGAGATAAACTGTTTTTT
CDR3 length: 14
V gene: TRBV7-6
D gene: TRBD1
J gene: TRBJ1-4
clone size: .

CDR3 protein: CASSQGGGITEAFF
CDR3 DNA: TGTGCCAGCAGCCAAGGGGGTGGGATCACTGAAGCTTTCTTT
CDR3 length: 14
V gene: TRBV5-4
D gene: .
J gene: TRBJ1-1
clone size: .

CDR3 protein: CASKLTGSGYTF
CDR3 DNA: TGTGCCAGCAAGTTGACAGGGTCGGGCTACACCTTC
CDR3 length: 12
V gene: TRBV6-1
D gene: TRBD1
J gene: TRBJ1-2
clone size: .

CDR3 protein: CASSLGQSIYEQYF
CDR3 DNA: TGTGCCAGCAGCTTGGGACAGTCGATCTACGAGCAGTACTTC
CDR3 length: 14
V gene: TRBV13
D gene: TRBD1
J gene: TRBJ2-7
clone size: .

CDR3 protein: CASSLGTGELYEQYF
CDR3 DNA: TGTGCCAGCAGCTTGGGGACAGGGGAACTCTACGAGCAGTACTTC
CDR3 length: 15
V gene: TRBV5-6
D gene: TRBD1
J gene: TRBJ2-7
clone size: .

CDR3 protein: CASSEDGGGTDTQYF
CDR3 DNA: TGTGCCAGCAGTGAAGACGGCGGGGGCACAGATACGCAGTATTTT
CDR3 length: 15
V gene: TRBV6-1
D gene: .
J gene: TRBJ2-3
clone size: .